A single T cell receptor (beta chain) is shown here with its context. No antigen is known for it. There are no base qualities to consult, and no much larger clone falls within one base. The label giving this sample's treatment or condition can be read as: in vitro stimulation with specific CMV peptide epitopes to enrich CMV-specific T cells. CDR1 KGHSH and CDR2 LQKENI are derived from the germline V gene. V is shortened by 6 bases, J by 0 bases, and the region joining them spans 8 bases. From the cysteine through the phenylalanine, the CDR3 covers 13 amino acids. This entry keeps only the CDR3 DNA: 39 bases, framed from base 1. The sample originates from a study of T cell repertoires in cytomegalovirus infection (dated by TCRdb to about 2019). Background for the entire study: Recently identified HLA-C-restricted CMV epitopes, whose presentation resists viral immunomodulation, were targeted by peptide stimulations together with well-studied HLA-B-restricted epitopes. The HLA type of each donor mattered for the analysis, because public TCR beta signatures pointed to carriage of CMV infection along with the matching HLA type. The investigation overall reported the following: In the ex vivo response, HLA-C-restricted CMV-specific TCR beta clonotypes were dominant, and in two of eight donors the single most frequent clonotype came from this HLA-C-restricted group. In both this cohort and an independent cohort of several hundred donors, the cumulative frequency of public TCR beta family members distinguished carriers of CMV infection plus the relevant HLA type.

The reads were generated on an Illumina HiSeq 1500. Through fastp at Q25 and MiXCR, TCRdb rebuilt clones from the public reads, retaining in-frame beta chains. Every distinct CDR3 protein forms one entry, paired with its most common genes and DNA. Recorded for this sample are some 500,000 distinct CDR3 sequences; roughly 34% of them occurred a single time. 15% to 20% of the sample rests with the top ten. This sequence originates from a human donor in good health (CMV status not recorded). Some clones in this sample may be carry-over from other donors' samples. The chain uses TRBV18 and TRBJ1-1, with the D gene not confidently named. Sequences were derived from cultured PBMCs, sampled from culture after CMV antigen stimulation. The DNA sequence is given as TGTGCCAGCTCCGACGGGCTGAACACTGAAGCTTTCTTT. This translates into CASSDGLNTEAFF.